This TCR beta chain was found in a study of blood T cell repertoires in COVID-19. The CDR3 spans 16 residues. Looked up from germline, CDR1 is SGHRS and CDR2 is YFSETQ. V lost 1 base and J 2 bases, leaving 12 bases between the germline ends. Libraries were prepared by immunoSEQ multiplex PCR; TCRdb keeps only in-frame clonotypes and omits some of them. The sample consists of 50,000 or so clones, roughly nine tenths of them appearing once. This sequence originates from a human donor in a cohort sampled during active COVID-19. The chain recombines TRBV5-1 with TRBJ1-4; D is unresolved. Input material: peripheral blood. The CDR3 is CASSLRAARTNEKLFF. CDR3 coding DNA: TGCGCCAGCAGCTTGAGAGCGGCCCGCACTAATGAAAAACTGTTTTTT.